The clone carrying this TCR beta chain was recorded a few times. Its matching antigen is unknown. Germline V lookup: CDR1 MRHNA, CDR2 SNTAGT. CDR3 length: 15 residues. The J segment lost 9 bases and the V segment lost 4 bases, leaving 7 bases of the junction unmatched. The TCR beta CDR3 regions underwent amplification using RNA transcripts as the source. A first-round RT-PCR of the TCR CDR3 used the HTBI primer set. TCRdb fed the multiplex PCR reads into MiXCR, producing one record per CDR3 protein. In the table there are a few hundred thousand distinct CDR3 sequences, about 25% of which are singletons. This sample was included in a study of T cells in Graves' hyperthyroidism and ophthalmopathy. Study at large: Peripheral blood was secured at the point of initial diagnosis, before any treatment.

Stable Graves' hyperthyroidism meant no ophthalmopathy progression within 18 months. Points from the study as a whole: Classification by a 13 V-J model distinguished ophthalmopathy from stable hyperthyroidism. The model's output predicted ophthalmopathy at a median of 6.5 months prior to onset.

The sequenced sample was blood. This receptor was obtained from a man aged 50 to 59 with Graves' hyperthyroidism. V is TRBV6-4 and J is TRBJ2-1, with TRBD1 matching over 12 bases. This chain's CDR3 is CASSVGTGGIGEQFF. In DNA, the CDR3 is TGTGCCAGCAGTGTTGGGACAGGGGGCATTGGTGAGCAGTTCTTC.